The 6 T cell receptor beta chains reported below all come from one sample, sequenced in a study of blood T cell repertoires in COVID-19. Sequencing was performed with immunoSEQ multiplex PCR; in TCRdb, only in-frame clones are kept and a portion is missing. This sample has some 290,000 clones, with around 90% found just once. Material: peripheral blood. The receptors were gathered from a woman between 50 and 59 years old who had recovered from COVID-19.

Notes on this clone: One end of the junction fails to match germline, which may point to a read error. This rearrangement joins TRBV7-7 to TRBJ1-1; D gene uncertain. Germline values: CDR1 SSHAT, CDR2 FNYEAQ (reference sequence). This CDR3 has 13 amino acids. The CDR3 reads CASSSGLDTEAFF. The CDR3 DNA reads as TGTGCTAGCAGCTCCGGCCTAGACACTGAAGCTTTCTTT.

The chain has TRBV7-9 and TRBJ2-5; 14 bases match TRBD2. The CDR3 contains 16 residues. Germline CDR1 reads SEHNR; CDR2 reads FQNEAQ (reference sequence). With V trimmed by 6 bases and J by 9 bases, 12 bases remained unmatched. The CDR3 nucleotides read TGTGCCAGCAGTTACCCAGGAGGGACTAGCGGGGGCGCCCAGTACTTC. This encodes CASSYPGGTSGGAQYF.

The J gene is TRBJ2-2, the V gene TRBV5-1; 9 bases map to TRBD2. The length of the CDR3 is 17 residues. Germline CDR1 is SGHRS and CDR2 is YFSETQ. Trimming cost V 3 bases and J 2 bases; bases outside gene matches: 8. The CDR3, as DNA: TGCGCCAGCAGCTCCGGTGCGGGACTAGCCAACACCGGGGAGCTGTTTTTT. It codes for CASSSGAGLANTGELFF.

The genes are TRBV28 and TRBJ2-7, with TRBD2 matching 12 bases. Germline CDR1 and CDR2: MDHEN and SYDVKM. J lost 1 base, V lost 7 bases, and 5 bases had no gene match. The CDR3 length is 15 residues. CDR3 nucleotide sequence: TGTGCCAGCAAACGGACTAGCGGGGTTTCCTACGAGCAGTACTTC. This gives the protein CASKRTSGVSYEQYF.

This chain links TRBV30 with TRBJ2-7; D might be TRBD2 (6 bases). V lost 7 bases and J 6 bases, leaving 19 bases between the germline ends. CDR3 length: 13 amino acids. CDR1 GTSNPN and CDR2 SVGIG come from the germline V gene (reference sequence). The CDR3 region has the DNA TGTGCCTCCACGGGACTCCGGGGAGGCGAGCAGTACTTC. This encodes CASTGLRGGEQYF. Based on the CDR3 plus reference TRBV30 and TRBJ2-7, the full variable domain is SQTIHQWPATLVQPVGSPLSLECTVEGTSNPNLYWYRQAAGRGLQLLFYSVGIGQISSEVPQNLSASRPQDRQFILSSKKLLLSDSGFYLCASTGLRGGEQYFGPGTRLTVT.

The chain uses TRBV4-3 and TRBJ2-7; maybe TRBD2 (5 bases). Germline-derived CDR1 and CDR2 are LGHNA and YSLEER. Trimming removed 0 bases at V and 5 bases at J, with 14 bases between. CDR3 size: 15 residues. This CDR3 is CASSQDGVPEDEQYF. DNA of the CDR3: TGCGCCAGCAGCCAAGACGGGGTACCAGAGGACGAGCAGTACTTC.